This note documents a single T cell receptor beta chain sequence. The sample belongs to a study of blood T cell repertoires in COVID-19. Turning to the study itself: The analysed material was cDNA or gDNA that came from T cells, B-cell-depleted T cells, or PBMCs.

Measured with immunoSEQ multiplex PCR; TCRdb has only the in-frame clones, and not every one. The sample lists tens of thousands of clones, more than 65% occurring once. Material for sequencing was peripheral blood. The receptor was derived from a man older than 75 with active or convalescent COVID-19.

DNA for the CDR3: TGTGCCAGCAGCCAAGACCCCGGACAGGCCGAAAAACTGTTTTTT. It translates to CASSQDPGQAEKLFF. The chain employs TRBV3-1 (or the pseudogene TRBV3-2) and TRBJ1-4, with TRBD1 matching over 7 bases. Germline CDR1 LGHDT, CDR2 YNNKEL (reference sequence). V dropped 0 bases and J dropped 8; count of bases not matched to a gene: 6. This CDR3 is 15 amino acids long.